The text below deals with one T cell receptor (beta chain). Its antigen is still unknown. The data were obtained in a study of memory CD8 T cells in hepatitis C reinfection. The overall study: Between 12 and 24 weeks after reinfection detection, late samples were drawn.

Between the trimmed V and J ends, which lost 4 bases and 6 bases, there was a span of 12 bases. This CDR3 has 13 residues. Germline CDR1 MNHNY, CDR2 SVGAGI (reference sequence). The study, taken as a whole, reports: Only 4 or 5 donors prevented definitive conclusions about public clonotypes.

Libraries were prepared by immunoSEQ multiplex PCR; TCRdb keeps only in-frame clonotypes and omits some of them. The sample has approximately 46,000 clones; approximately 92% are singletons. Described time point: late/post reinfection, 12 to 24 weeks after detection. No in vitro expansion preceded TCR sequencing of the sorted cells. Sequenced material: naive CD8+ T cells sorted from blood. This sequence joins TRBV6-6 and TRBJ1-1; possible D gene TRBD1, 5 bases. This receptor was taken from a man aged 18 to 29 with hepatitis C virus infection. CDR3 DNA sequence: TGTGCCAGCAGTTTCGGGGGGTCGGCTGAAGCTTTCTTT. This gives the protein CASSFGGSAEAFF.